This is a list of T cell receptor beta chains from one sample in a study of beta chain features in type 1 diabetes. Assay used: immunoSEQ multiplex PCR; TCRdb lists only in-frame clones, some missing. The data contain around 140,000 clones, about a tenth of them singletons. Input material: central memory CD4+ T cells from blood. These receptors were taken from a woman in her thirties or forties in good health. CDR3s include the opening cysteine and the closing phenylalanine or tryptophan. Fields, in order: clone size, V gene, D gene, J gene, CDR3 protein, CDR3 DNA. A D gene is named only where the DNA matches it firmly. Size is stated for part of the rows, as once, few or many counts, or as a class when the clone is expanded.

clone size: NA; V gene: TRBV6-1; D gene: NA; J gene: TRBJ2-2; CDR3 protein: CATSQGSTGELFF; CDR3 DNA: TGTGCCACCTCTCAGGGATCCACCGGGGAGCTGTTTTTT
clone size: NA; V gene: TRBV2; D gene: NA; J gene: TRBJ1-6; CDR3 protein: CAREQAVPNSPLHF; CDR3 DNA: TGTGCCAGGGAACAGGCGGTGCCTAATTCACCCCTCCACTTT
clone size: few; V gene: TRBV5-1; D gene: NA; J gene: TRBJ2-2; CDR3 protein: CASSFRGPIYFPGELFF; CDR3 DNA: TGCGCCAGCAGCTTTCGAGGCCCCATCTATTTCCCCGGGGAGCTGTTTTTT
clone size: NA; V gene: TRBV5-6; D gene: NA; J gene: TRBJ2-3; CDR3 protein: CASSWTDTQYF; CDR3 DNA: TGTGCCAGCAGCTGGACTGATACGCAGTATTTT
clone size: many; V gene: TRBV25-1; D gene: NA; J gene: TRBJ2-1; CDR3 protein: CASSRLNEQFF; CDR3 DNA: TGTGCCAGCAGTCGACTTAATGAGCAGTTCTTC
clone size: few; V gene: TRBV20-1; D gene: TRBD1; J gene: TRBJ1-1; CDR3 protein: CSVEQGFTAFF; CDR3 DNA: TGCAGCGTCGAACAGGGGTTTACGGCTTTCTTT
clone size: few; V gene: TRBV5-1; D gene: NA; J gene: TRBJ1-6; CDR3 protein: CASSLVVSSYNSPLHF; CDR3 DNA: TGCGCCAGCAGCTTGGTTGTGAGCTCCTATAATTCACCCCTCCACTTT
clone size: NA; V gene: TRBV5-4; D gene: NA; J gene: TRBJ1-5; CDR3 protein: CASSLRGAGQPQHF; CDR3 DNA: TGTGCCAGCAGCTTGCGGGGGGCAGGACAGCCCCAGCATTTT
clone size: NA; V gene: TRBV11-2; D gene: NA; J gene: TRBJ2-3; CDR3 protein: CASSSPAAGIVADTQYF; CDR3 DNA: TGTGCCAGCAGCTCTCCGGCAGCGGGTATCGTTGCAGATACGCAGTATTTT
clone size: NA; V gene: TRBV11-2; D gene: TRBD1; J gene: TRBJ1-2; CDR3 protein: CASSAGQGAWGYTF; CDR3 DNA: TGTGCCAGCAGCGCCGGACAGGGGGCTTGGGGCTACACCTTC
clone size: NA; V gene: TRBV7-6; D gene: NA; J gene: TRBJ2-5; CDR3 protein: CASSQASRGETQYF; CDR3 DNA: TGTGCCAGCAGCCAAGCGTCACGGGGGGAGACCCAGTACTTC
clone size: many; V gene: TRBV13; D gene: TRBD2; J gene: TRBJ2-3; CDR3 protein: CASSTGTSGGPDTQYF; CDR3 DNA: TGTGCCAGCAGCACCGGGACTAGCGGGGGGCCAGATACGCAGTATTTT
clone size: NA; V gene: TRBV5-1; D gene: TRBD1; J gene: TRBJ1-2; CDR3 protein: CASSLEGQGAAGYTF; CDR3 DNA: TGCGCCAGCAGCTTGGAGGGACAGGGGGCGGCTGGCTACACCTTC
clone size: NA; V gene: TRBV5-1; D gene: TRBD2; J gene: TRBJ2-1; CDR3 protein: CASQRGGGYNEQFF; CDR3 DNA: TGCGCCAGCCAACGAGGCGGGGGTTATAATGAGCAGTTCTTC
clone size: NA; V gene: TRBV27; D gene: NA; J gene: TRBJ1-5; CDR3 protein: CASSWRQGILFNQPQHF; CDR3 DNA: TGTGCCAGCAGTTGGCGCCAGGGGATTCTCTTTAATCAGCCCCAGCATTTT
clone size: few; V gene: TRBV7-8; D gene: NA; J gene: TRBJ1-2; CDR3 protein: CASSLGFGGIANYGYTF; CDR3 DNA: TGTGCCAGCAGCTTAGGGTTTGGGGGGATAGCTAACTATGGCTACACCTTC
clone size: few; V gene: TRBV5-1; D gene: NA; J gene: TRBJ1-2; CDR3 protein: CASGEGYGYTF; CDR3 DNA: TGCGCCAGCGGGGAGGGCTATGGCTACACCTTC
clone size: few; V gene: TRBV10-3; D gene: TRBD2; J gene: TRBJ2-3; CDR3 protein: CAIRLAANTDTQYF; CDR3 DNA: TGTGCCATCAGACTAGCGGCGAACACAGATACGCAGTATTTT
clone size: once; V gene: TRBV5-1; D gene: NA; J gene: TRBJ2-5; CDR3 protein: CASSLGRGGETQYF; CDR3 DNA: TGCGCCAGCAGCTTGGGCAGGGGCGGAGAAACCCAGTACTTC
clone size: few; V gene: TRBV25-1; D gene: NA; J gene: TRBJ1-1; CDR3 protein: CASSPSERWDTEAFF; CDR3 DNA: TGTGCCAGCAGTCCCTCGGAGAGATGGGACACTGAAGCTTTCTTT
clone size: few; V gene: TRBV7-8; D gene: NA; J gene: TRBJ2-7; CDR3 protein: CASSLALQHSTYEQYF; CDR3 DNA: TGTGCCAGCAGCTTAGCGCTACAGCACAGTACCTACGAGCAGTACTTC
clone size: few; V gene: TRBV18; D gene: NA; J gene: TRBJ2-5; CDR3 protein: CASSPPNRQETQYF; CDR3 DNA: TGTGCCAGCTCACCACCGAACAGGCAAGAGACCCAGTACTTC
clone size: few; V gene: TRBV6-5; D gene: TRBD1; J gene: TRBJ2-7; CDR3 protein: CASSYTGQNSYEQYF; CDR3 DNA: TGTGCCAGCAGTTACACGGGACAGAACTCCTACGAGCAGTACTTC
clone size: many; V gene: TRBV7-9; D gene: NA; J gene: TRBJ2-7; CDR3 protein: CASSSPSGYEQYF; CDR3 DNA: TGTGCCAGCAGCTCCCCTTCAGGCTACGAGCAGTACTTC
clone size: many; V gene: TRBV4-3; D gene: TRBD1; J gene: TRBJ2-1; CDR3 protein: CASSQGGPSEAGGGGEQFF; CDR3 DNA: TGCGCCAGCAGCCAAGGAGGCCCCTCGGAGGCAGGGGGTGGGGGTGAGCAGTTCTTC
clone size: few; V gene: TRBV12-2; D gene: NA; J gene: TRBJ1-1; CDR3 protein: CASRLPHLVAPGNTEAFF; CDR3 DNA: NA
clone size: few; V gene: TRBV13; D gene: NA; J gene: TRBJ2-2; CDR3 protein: CASSTPYGRGKAGELFF; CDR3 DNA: TGTGCCAGCAGCACCCCCTATGGCCGGGGGAAAGCCGGGGAGCTGTTTTTT
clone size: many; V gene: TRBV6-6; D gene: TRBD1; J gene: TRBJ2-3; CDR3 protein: CASSPRGQVTDTQYF; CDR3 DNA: TGTGCCAGCAGTCCCAGGGGACAGGTCACAGATACGCAGTATTTT
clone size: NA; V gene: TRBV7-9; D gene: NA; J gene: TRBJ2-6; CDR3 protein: CASSPQAGFGANVLTF; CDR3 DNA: TGTGCCAGCAGCCCCCAAGCAGGGTTCGGGGCCAACGTCCTGACTTTC
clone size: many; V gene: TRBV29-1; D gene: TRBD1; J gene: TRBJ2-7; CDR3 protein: CSAGDRTYEQYF; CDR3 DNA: TGCAGCGCCGGGGACAGAACCTACGAGCAGTACTTC
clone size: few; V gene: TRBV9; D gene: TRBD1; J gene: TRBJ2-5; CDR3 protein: CASTEGDRGLYQETQYF; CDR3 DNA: TGTGCCAGCACCGAGGGGGACAGGGGGCTGTACCAAGAGACCCAGTACTTC
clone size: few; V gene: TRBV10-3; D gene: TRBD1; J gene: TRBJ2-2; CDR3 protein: CAISGQGATGELFF; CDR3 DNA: TGTGCCATCAGTGGACAGGGGGCCACCGGGGAGCTGTTTTTT
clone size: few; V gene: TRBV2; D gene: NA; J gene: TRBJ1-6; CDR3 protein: CASSPDNNSPLHF; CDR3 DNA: TGTGCCAGCAGCCCGGACAATAATTCACCCCTCCACTTT
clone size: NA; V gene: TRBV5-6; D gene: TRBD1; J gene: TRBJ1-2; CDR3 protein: CASSVDRAYTF; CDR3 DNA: TGTGCCAGCAGCGTGGACAGGGCCTACACCTTC
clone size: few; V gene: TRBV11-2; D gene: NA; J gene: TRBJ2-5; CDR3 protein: CASSRQETQYF; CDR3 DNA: TGTGCCAGCAGCCGCCAAGAGACCCAGTACTTC
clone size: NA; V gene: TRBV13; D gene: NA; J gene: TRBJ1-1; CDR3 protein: CASRVYGNTEAFF; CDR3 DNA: TGTGCCAGCAGGGTTTACGGGAACACTGAAGCTTTCTTT
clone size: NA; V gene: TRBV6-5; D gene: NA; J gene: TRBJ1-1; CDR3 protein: CASSYGQNTEAFF; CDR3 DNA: TGTGCCAGCAGTTACGGGCAGAACACTGAAGCTTTCTTT
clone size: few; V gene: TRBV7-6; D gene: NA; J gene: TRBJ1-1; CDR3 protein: CASSPVVTEAFF; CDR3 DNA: TGTGCCAGCAGCCCTGTAGTCACTGAAGCTTTCTTT
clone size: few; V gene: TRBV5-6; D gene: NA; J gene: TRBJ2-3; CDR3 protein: CASSEAGAATDTQYF; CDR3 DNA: TGTGCCAGCAGCGAGGCGGGGGCGGCCACAGATACGCAGTATTTT
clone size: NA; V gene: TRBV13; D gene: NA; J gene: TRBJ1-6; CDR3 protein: CASSPSQGSYNSPLHF; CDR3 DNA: TGTGCCAGCAGCCCCTCTCAGGGCTCCTATAATTCACCCCTCCACTTT
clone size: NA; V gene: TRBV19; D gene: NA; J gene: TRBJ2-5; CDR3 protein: CASSGQTTQYF; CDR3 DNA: TGTGCCAGTAGTGGGCAGACAACCCAGTACTTC
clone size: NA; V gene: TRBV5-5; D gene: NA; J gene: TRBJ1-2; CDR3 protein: CASSPDMNYGYTF; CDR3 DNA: TGTGCCAGCAGCCCTGACATGAACTATGGCTACACCTTC
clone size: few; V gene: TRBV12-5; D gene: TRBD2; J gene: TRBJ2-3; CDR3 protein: CASGLSGLVADTQYF; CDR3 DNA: TGTGCTAGTGGTTTGTCGGGACTAGTCGCAGATACGCAGTATTTT
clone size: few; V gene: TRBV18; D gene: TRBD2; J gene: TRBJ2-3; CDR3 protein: CASSPALAGVTDTQYF; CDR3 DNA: TGTGCCAGCTCACCGGCACTAGCGGGGGTAACAGATACGCAGTATTTT
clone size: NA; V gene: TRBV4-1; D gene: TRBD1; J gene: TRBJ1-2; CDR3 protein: CASSANPPQGAGGYTF; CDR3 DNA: TGCGCCAGCAGCGCAAACCCCCCCCAGGGGGCCGGCGGCTACACCTTC
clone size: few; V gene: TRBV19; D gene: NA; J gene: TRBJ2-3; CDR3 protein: CASSMQASTDTQYF; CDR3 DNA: TGTGCCAGTAGTATGCAGGCTAGCACAGATACGCAGTATTTT
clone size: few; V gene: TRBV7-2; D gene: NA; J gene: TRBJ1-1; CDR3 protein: CASSLDGIVNTEAFF; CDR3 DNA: TGTGCCAGCAGCTTAGACGGGATAGTGAACACTGAAGCTTTCTTT
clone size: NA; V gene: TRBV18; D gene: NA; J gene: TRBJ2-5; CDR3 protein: CASSPPAGGLQETQYF; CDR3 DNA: TGTGCCAGCTCACCTCCCGCAGGGGGACTCCAAGAGACCCAGTACTTC
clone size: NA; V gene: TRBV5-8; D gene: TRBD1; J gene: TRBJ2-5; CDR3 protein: CASRRTGAKGQYF; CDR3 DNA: TGTGCCAGCAGGCGGACAGGGGCTAAAGGCCAGTACTTC
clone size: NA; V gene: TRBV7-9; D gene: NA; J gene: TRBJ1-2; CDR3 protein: CASSIGGRPGYTF; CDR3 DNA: TGTGCCAGCAGCATCGGAGGAAGGCCAGGCTACACCTTC
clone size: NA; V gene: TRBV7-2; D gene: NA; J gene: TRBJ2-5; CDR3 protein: CASSLFEEETQYF; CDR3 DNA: TGTGCCAGCAGCTTATTCGAGGAAGAGACCCAGTACTTC